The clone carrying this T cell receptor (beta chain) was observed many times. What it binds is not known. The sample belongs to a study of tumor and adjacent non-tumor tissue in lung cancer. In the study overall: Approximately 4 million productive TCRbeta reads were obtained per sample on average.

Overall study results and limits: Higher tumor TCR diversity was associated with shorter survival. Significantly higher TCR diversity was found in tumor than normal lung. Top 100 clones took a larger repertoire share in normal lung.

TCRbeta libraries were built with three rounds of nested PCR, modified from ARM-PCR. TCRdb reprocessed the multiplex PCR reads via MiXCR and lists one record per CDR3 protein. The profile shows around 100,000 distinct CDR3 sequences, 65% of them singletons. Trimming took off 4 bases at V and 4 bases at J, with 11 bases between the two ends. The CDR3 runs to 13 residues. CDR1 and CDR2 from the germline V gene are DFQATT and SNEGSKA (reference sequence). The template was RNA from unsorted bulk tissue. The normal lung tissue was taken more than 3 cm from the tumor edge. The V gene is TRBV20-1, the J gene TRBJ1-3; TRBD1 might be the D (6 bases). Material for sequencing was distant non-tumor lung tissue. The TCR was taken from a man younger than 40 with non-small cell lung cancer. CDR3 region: CSAKQGSGNTIYF. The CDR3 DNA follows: TGCAGTGCTAAACAGGGTAGCGGAAACACCATATATTTT.